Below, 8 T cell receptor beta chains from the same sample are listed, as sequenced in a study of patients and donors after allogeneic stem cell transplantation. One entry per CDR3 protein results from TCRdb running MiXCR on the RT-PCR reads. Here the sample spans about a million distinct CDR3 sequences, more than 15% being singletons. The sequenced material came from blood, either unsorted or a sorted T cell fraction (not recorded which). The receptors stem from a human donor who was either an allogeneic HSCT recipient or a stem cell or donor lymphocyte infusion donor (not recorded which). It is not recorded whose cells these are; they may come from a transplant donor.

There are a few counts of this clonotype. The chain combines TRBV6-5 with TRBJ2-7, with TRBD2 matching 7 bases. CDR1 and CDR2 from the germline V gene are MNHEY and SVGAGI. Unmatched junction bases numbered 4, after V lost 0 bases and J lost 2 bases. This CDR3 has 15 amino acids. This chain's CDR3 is CASSYSPGGTYEQYF. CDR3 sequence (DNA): TGTGCCAGCAGTTACTCTCCGGGAGGAACCTACGAGCAGTACTTC.

The CDR3 protein is CSVVLWGRDTEAFF. CDR3 coding DNA: TGCAGCGTTGTTTTGTGGGGGCGGGACACTGAAGCTTTCTTT. The V gene is TRBV29-1, the J gene TRBJ1-1; D is perhaps TRBD1 (6 bases). The CDR3 runs to 14 residues. V was cut by 4 bases and J by 3 bases, with 15 bases left in between. Germline V gene data show CDR1 as SQVTM and CDR2 as ANQGSEA.

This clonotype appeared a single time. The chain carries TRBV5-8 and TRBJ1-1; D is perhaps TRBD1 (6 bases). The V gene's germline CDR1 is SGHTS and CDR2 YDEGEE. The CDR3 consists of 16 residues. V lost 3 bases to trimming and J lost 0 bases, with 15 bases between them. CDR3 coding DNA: TGTGCCAGCAGCTCCAACAGGGCCGCCATGAACACTGAAGCTTTCTTT. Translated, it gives CASSSNRAAMNTEAFF.

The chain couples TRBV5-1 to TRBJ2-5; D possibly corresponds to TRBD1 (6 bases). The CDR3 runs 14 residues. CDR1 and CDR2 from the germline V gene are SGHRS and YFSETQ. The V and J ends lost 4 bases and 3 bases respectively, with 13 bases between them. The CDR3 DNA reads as TGCGCCAGCAGCCCCTACAGGGAGAAAGAGACCCAGTACTTC. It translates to CASSPYREKETQYF.

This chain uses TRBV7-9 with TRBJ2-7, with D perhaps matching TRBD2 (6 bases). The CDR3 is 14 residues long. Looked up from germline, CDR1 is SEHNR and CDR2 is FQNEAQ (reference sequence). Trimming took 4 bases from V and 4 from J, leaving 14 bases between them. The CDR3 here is CASSSGLVIYEQYF. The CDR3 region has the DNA TGTGCCAGCAGCTCGGGACTTGTGATATACGAGCAGTACTTC.

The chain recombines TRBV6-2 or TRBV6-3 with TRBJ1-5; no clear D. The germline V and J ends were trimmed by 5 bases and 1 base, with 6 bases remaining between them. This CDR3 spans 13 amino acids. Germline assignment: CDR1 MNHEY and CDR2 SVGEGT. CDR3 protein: CASSEWSNQPQHF. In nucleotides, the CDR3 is TGTGCCAGCAGTGAGTGGAGCAATCAGCCCCAGCATTTT.

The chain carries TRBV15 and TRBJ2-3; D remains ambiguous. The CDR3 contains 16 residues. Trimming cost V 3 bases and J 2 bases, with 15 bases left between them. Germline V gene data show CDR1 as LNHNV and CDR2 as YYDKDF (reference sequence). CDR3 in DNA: TGTGCCACCAGCAGCGCTGGCGCCCCGTACACAGATACGCAGTATTTT. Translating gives CATSSAGAPYTDTQYF. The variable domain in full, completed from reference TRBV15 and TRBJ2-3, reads DAMVIQNPRYQVTQFGKPVTLSCSQTLNHNVMYWYQQKSSQAPKLLFHYYDKDFNNEADTPDNFQSRRPNTSFCFLDIRSPGLGDTAMYLCATSSAGAPYTDTQYFGPGTRLTVL.

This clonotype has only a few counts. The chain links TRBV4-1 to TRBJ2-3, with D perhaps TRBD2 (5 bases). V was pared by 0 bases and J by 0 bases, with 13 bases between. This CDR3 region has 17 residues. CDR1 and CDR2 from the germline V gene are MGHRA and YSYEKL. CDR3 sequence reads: CASSQDSRDSSTDTQYF. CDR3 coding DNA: TGCGCCAGCAGCCAAGATTCTCGGGATTCTAGCACAGATACGCAGTATTTT.